One sample yielded the 22 T cell receptor beta chains listed below, sequenced in a study of a mutant IDH1 vaccine in newly diagnosed glioma. As to time point: week 11, during vaccination. All doses held 300 ug of mutant IDH1 20-mer peptide, with topical imiquimod. Data came from immunoSEQ multiplex PCR; TCRdb stores just in-frame clones and leaves some out. Seen here are tens of thousands of clones, 80% observed once, and the top ten hold over 4.5%. No antigen has been identified for these receptors. Sequencing was performed on PBMCs, taken from a glioma patient whose treatment included an IDH1 peptide vaccine. These receptors all come from a man aged 45-65 years with glioma.

This clone was observed a handful of times. The chain recombines TRBV19 with TRBJ1-4; 7 bases fit TRBD1. CDR1 and CDR2 from the germline V gene are LNHDA and SQIVND (reference sequence). The ends lost 4 bases at V and 2 bases at J; junction bases unmatched: 16. CDR3 size: 19 residues. The DNA of the CDR3 is TGTGCCAGTAGTACCATGGACAGGAGACGTTTATCGACTAATGAAAAACTGTTTTTT. This translates into CASSTMDRRRLSTNEKLFF.

V is TRBV14 and J is TRBJ2-1; D gene uncertain. V lost 4 bases and J 8 bases, leaving 18 bases between the germline ends. This CDR3 region has 15 residues. In germline, CDR1 is SGHDN, CDR2 FVKESK. The CDR3, as DNA: TGTGCCAGCAGCCTCCTGGTGGGCAGGCTCGATGAGCAGTTCTTC. Its translation is CASSLLVGRLDEQFF.

The chain uses TRBV7-8 and TRBJ1-2, with D possibly matching TRBD1 (5 bases). The CDR3 runs to 15 residues. Between the trimmed V and J ends, which lost 3 bases and 2 bases, there was a span of 13 bases. The V gene's germline CDR1 is SGHVS and CDR2 FQNEAQ. The CDR3 here is CASSFRRGVNYGYTF. The CDR3, as DNA: TGTGCCAGCAGCTTTAGGAGAGGGGTAAACTATGGCTACACCTTC.

The chain employs TRBV6-5 and TRBJ1-4, with 7 bases that match TRBD1. CDR3 length: 15 amino acids. V trimming: 6 bases; J trimming: 0 bases; junction bases outside the gene matches: 4. Looked up from germline, CDR1 is MNHEY and CDR2 is SVGAGI. The CDR3 nucleotides read TGTGCCAGCAGGCGGACAGGTGCAACTAATGAAAAACTGTTTTTT. Its protein product is CASRRTGATNEKLFF.

The V gene is TRBV10-3, the J gene TRBJ2-7; 12 nucleotides match TRBD1. Germline CDR1 reads ENHRY; CDR2 reads SYGVKD. The CDR3 loop spans 17 amino acids. The V and J ends lost 10 bases and 4 bases, in that order; junction bases with no gene match: 17. This CDR3 is CATRSVAGTGGGYEQYF. The CDR3 coding sequence is TGTGCCACTCGTTCTGTTGCCGGGACAGGGGGCGGTTACGAGCAGTACTTC.

The gene calls are TRBV6-1 and TRBJ2-5, with no clear D. Germline V gene sequence: CDR1 MNHNS, CDR2 SASEGT. This CDR3 contains 13 residues. V was pared by 5 bases and J by 5 bases, with 12 bases between. CDR3 coding DNA: TGTGCCAGCAGTCTCGGCCTGACGGAGACCCAGTACTTC. Amino acid sequence: CASSLGLTETQYF.

As to this clone: The same CDR3 arises from other DNA sequences in this sample as well. This sequence joins TRBV5-1 and TRBJ1-3; the D gene is possibly TRBD1 (5 bases). Germline V gene lookup returns CDR1 SGHRS and CDR2 YFSETQ. This CDR3 has 14 amino acids. The V end lost 3 bases, the J end lost 4 bases, and 11 bases lay between the germline ends. Here the CDR3 reads CASSSGTSGNTIYF. The CDR3 DNA follows: TGCGCCAGCAGCTCAGGGACGTCGGGAAACACCATATATTTT.

The V gene is TRBV6-6, the J gene TRBJ1-4, with TRBD1 as a possible D gene (5 bases). V was pared by 8 bases and J by 5 bases, with 9 bases between. The germline gives CDR1 MNHNY, CDR2 SVGAGI (reference sequence). This CDR3 spans 12 amino acids. CDR3 protein: CASGAPNEKLFF. The CDR3, as DNA: TGTGCCAGCGGGGCTCCGAATGAAAAACTGTTTTTT.

The chain is built from TRBV5-1 and TRBJ2-1; D may be TRBD1 or TRBD2 (5 bases each). This CDR3 comprises 17 residues. Trimming left V 3 bases short and J 8 bases short, with 24 bases between. Germline CDR1 SGHRS, CDR2 YFSETQ. The CDR3 nucleotides read TGCGCCAGCAGCTCACCCGGGACCGAACTGGGAACCCATGAGCAGTTCTTC. Amino acid sequence: CASSSPGTELGTHEQFF.

This clone was seen only a few times. The V and J genes are TRBV6-5 and TRBJ1-5; tentative D call: TRBD1 (6 bases). CDR3 length: 14 amino acids. Germline V lookup: CDR1 MNHEY, CDR2 SVGAGI. V dropped 6 bases and J dropped 6 bases, with 15 bases sitting between them. Here the CDR3 reads CASSPVKGGQPQHF. DNA for the CDR3: TGTGCCAGCAGCCCCGTGAAGGGGGGTCAGCCCCAGCATTTT.

V gene TRBV7-8 combines with J gene TRBJ2-4, with 12 bases fitting TRBD2. J was trimmed by 5 bases and V by 5 bases; bases with no gene match: 1. The CDR3 has 14 residues. The germline CDR1 and CDR2 sequences are SGHVS and FQNEAQ. This CDR3 is CASSRLAGENIQYF. CDR3 DNA: TGTGCCAGCAGCCGACTAGCGGGAGAAAACATTCAGTACTTC.

This clone showed up just a few times. V gene TRBV5-6 combines with J gene TRBJ1-1; 7 bases agree with TRBD1. The CDR3 extends over 13 amino acids. Trimming at V came to 3 bases and at J to 5 bases, leaving 4 bases not matched to a gene. The germline V gene encodes CDR1 SGHDT and CDR2 YYEEEE. The CDR3 region is CASSWTGGTEAFF. The CDR3 DNA is TGTGCCAGCAGCTGGACAGGTGGGACTGAAGCTTTCTTT.

The chain joins TRBV5-6 to TRBJ2-3; D gene unclear. V shed 2 bases and J shed 0 bases, with 16 bases lying between them. This CDR3 spans 17 amino acids. Germline V gives CDR1 SGHDT, CDR2 YYEEEE. The chain's CDR3 is CASSFFTSKPSTDTQYF. DNA of the CDR3: TGTGCCAGCAGCTTTTTTACCTCCAAGCCTAGCACAGATACGCAGTATTTT.

This clone has a single count. CDR3 sequence: CASRPRQGAGETQYF. The CDR3 DNA reads TGTGCCAGTAGACCTCGACAGGGGGCAGGAGAGACCCAGTACTTC. The chain uses TRBV19 and TRBJ2-5; TRBD1 matches 10 bases. Germline CDR1 and CDR2: LNHDA and SQIVND (reference sequence). Trimming removed 6 bases from V and 4 bases from J; junction bases left unmatched: 8. This CDR3 is 15 amino acids long.

This clone was observed a single time. V is TRBV27 and J is TRBJ1-1, with TRBD1 as a possible D gene (6 bases). The germline V gene has CDR1 MNHEY and CDR2 SMNVEV (reference sequence). The CDR3 length is 16 residues. Trimming removed 4 bases from V and 0 bases from J, with 15 bases in between. As DNA, the CDR3 is TGTGCCAGCAGTTCGTTGACAGGACAAATGAACACTGAAGCTTTCTTT. Amino acids: CASSSLTGQMNTEAFF.

CDR3 region: CASSPPAQPDGYTF. Here the CDR3 DNA reads TGTGCCAGCTCACCACCCGCCCAACCCGATGGCTACACCTTC. The chain uses TRBV18 and TRBJ1-2; D is ambiguous. Deletions cut 0 bases from V and 6 bases from J, with 11 bases between. This CDR3 contains 14 residues. Per germline, CDR1 KGHSH and CDR2 LQKENI.

The CDR3 region is CATRMAGGAVDEQYF. CDR3 nucleotides: TGTGCCACCAGAATGGCGGGAGGGGCCGTCGACGAGCAGTACTTC. V is TRBV11-2 and J is TRBJ2-7; 9 nucleotides match TRBD2. CDR1 is SGHAT and CDR2 is FQNNGV in the germline V gene. This CDR3 has 15 residues. V lost 10 bases, J lost 5 bases, and 15 bases stayed unmatched.

The J gene is TRBJ2-3, the V gene TRBV6-1; no clear D gene. CDR1 is MNHNS and CDR2 is SASEGT in the germline V gene. V was shortened by 8 bases and J by 3 bases, with 12 bases between the two germline ends. CDR3 length: 13 residues. CDR3 loop: CASLEVSTDTQYF. CDR3 in DNA: TGTGCCAGCCTAGAGGTATCGACAGATACGCAGTATTTT.

This chain uses TRBV2 with TRBJ2-7; 8 positions agree with TRBD1. Germline V gene lookup returns CDR1 SNHLY and CDR2 FYNNEI. The CDR3 extends over 14 amino acids. J lost 2 bases, V lost 4 bases, and 4 bases had no gene match. This CDR3 reads CASSGDRPTYEQYF. DNA for the CDR3: TGTGCCAGCAGTGGGGACAGGCCTACCTACGAGCAGTACTTC.

The chain combines TRBV25-1 with TRBJ1-1, with no clear D. Looked up from germline, CDR1 is MGHDK and CDR2 is SYGVNS. Trimming stripped 2 bases from V and 6 bases from J, with 10 bases between. The CDR3 extends over 13 amino acids. The CDR3 coding sequence is TGTGCCAGCAGTGAAATCCGGACGGCTGAAGCTTTCTTT. Its protein is CASSEIRTAEAFF.

V gene TRBV11-2 combines with J gene TRBJ1-1; D is possibly TRBD1 (5 bases). The CDR3 runs to 12 residues. The ends were cut back, 8 bases at V and 2 bases at J, with 9 bases in the middle. Germline V gene sequence: CDR1 SGHAT, CDR2 FQNNGV. The CDR3, as DNA: TGTGCCAGCGTGAGGGGTAACACTGAAGCTTTCTTT. Protein sequence: CASVRGNTEAFF.

The J gene is TRBJ2-7, the V gene TRBV2, with D perhaps matching TRBD2 (5 bases). Between the trimmed V and J ends, which lost 6 bases and 5 bases, there was a span of 8 bases. This CDR3 has 11 amino acids. Germline CDR1 is SNHLY and CDR2 is FYNNEI. CDR3 residues: CASSPSNEQYF. DNA of the CDR3: TGTGCCAGCAGCCCTAGCAACGAGCAGTACTTC.